The rows below give T cell receptor beta chains drawn from one sample of a study of breast tumors, draining lymph nodes, adjacent tissues. TCRdb itself ran the multiplex PCR reads through MiXCR, one entry per CDR3 protein. Of some 150,000 distinct CDR3 sequences in the sample, 20% to 25% are singletons; the top ten hold just over 2.5%. The source material was axillary lymph node tissue. All receptors derive from a female donor with breast cancer. Some clones in this sample may be carry-over from other donors' samples. Each CDR3 is given with its conserved first and last residue. D genes are given only for firm matches. A row's size may be missing; if present it is once, few, many or a size class.

TRBJ2-3,TRBD2,TRBV9,many,CASSVGTSGGQDTQYF,TGTGCCAGCAGCGTAGGAACTAGCGGTGGCCAAGATACGCAGTATTTT
TRBJ2-7,NA,TRBV2,NA,CASRLEGTTYEQYF,TGTGCCAGCAGGTTGGAGGGGACGACCTACGAGCAGTACTTC
TRBJ2-5,NA,TRBV15,many,CATSRRRTEQHPETQYF,TGTGCCACCAGCAGACGCCGCACGGAACAACACCCAGAGACCCAGTACTTC
TRBJ1-5,NA,TRBV7-6,many,CASSLALSQPQHF,TGTGCCAGCAGCTTAGCCCTATCTCAGCCCCAGCATTTT
TRBJ2-3,NA,TRBV6-2/TRBV6-3,many,CASTQKSNQGNTQYF,TGTGCCAGCACCCAGAAGTCAAACCAAGGAAATACGCAGTATTTT
TRBJ2-3,TRBD1,TRBV7-9,many,CASSLGQGRTDTQYF,TGTGCCAGCAGCTTAGGACAGGGTCGCACAGATACGCAGTATTTT
TRBJ2-5,NA,TRBV24-1,many,CATSSGETQYF,TGTGCCACCAGTTCAGGAGAGACCCAGTACTTC
TRBJ1-4,NA,TRBV7-2,many,CASSLAHGPNEKLFF,TGTGCCAGCAGCCTAGCTCACGGTCCTAATGAAAAACTGTTTTTT
TRBJ2-1,TRBD2,TRBV19,few,CASRGGGGVYNEQFF,TGTGCCAGTAGGGGGGGGGGAGGGGTCTACAATGAGCAGTTCTTC
TRBJ1-4,TRBD1,TRBV6-5,NA,CASSYGTGSEKLFF,TGTGCCAGCAGTTACGGGACAGGGAGTGAAAAACTGTTTTTT
TRBJ2-3,NA,TRBV6-1,many,CASTTPGGGRGTDTQYF,TGTGCCAGCACTACCCCAGGAGGAGGACGTGGCACAGATACGCAGTATTTT
TRBJ2-3,TRBD2,TRBV20-1,many,CSASTSGRYTDTQYF,TGCAGTGCTAGTACTAGCGGGAGGTACACAGATACGCAGTATTTT
TRBJ2-2,TRBD1,TRBV11-1,many,CASSPAGTENTGELFF,TGTGCCAGCAGCCCAGCCGGGACAGAGAACACCGGGGAGCTGTTTTTT
TRBJ2-2,NA,TRBV4-1,many,CASSRDSSITGELFF,TGCGCCAGCAGCCGTGACTCTTCTATTACCGGGGAGCTGTTTTTT
TRBJ1-4,TRBD1,TRBV9,many,CASSVGGDRDNEKLFF,TGTGCCAGCAGCGTAGGCGGGGACAGAGATAATGAAAAACTGTTTTTT
TRBJ2-7,NA,TRBV13,many,CASSTRGDSYEQYF,TGTGCCAGCAGCACCCGGGGAGATTCCTACGAGCAGTACTTC
TRBJ2-7,TRBD2,TRBV20-1,many,CSAGLLAAASYEQYF,TGCAGTGCTGGATTACTAGCGGCGGCCTCCTACGAGCAGTACTTC
TRBJ1-2,NA,TRBV19,many,CASSMGGQIYGYTF,TGTGCCAGTAGTATGGGAGGGCAGATCTATGGCTACACCTTC
TRBJ2-3,NA,TRBV2,many,CASRPTFTDTQYF,TGTGCCAGCAGACCCACCTTCACAGATACGCAGTATTTT
TRBJ2-2,NA,TRBV4-2,NA,CASSQDRQVNAGELFF,TGTGCCAGCAGCCAAGATCGTCAGGTGAACGCCGGGGAGCTGTTTTTT
TRBJ1-3,NA,TRBV5-5,many,CASSLGSSTGNTIYF,TGTGCCAGCAGCTTGGGCAGCTCAACTGGAAACACCATATATTTT
TRBJ2-2,NA,TRBV30,NA,CAWSVLGYTGELLF,TGTGCCTGGAGTGTGTTGGGGTACACCGGGGAGCTGCTTTTT
TRBJ1-6,NA,TRBV20-1,many,CSARELASNHSPLHF,TGCAGTGCTAGAGAACTAGCCTCGAATCATTCACCCCTCCACTTT
TRBJ2-7,TRBD2,TRBV3-1,once,CASSQDPGRGGGSIYEQYF,TGTGCCAGCAGCCAAGATCCGGGGAGAGGCGGCGGGAGCATCTACGAGCAGTACTTC
TRBJ2-2,NA,TRBV20-1,many,CSARDRGASPTGELFF,TGCAGTGCTAGAGATAGGGGGGCCAGTCCAACCGGGGAGCTGTTTTTT
TRBJ1-4,NA,TRBV20-1,many,CSARGRRGTNEKLFF,TGCAGTGCTAGAGGCCGGAGGGGCACTAATGAAAAACTGTTTTTT
TRBJ2-1,NA,TRBV7-7,many,CASSPGVRVSSSYNEQFF,TGTGCTAGCAGCCCGGGGGTGAGAGTTTCTAGCTCCTACAATGAGCAGTTCTTC
TRBJ2-7,NA,TRBV11-2,many,CASSSLRAYEQYF,TGTGCCAGCAGCTCCCTCAGGGCCTACGAGCAGTACTTC
TRBJ2-3,NA,TRBV5-1,many,CASASIPTDTQYF,TGCGCCAGCGCTAGCATCCCCACAGATACGCAGTATTTT
TRBJ2-2,TRBD1,TRBV19,NA,CASTLTGGTGELFF,TGTGCCAGTACCTTGACAGGGGGAACCGGGGAGCTGTTTTTT
TRBJ1-5,NA,TRBV6-5,many,CASSFDSNQPQHF,TGTGCCAGCAGCTTCGATAGCAATCAGCCCCAGCATTTT
TRBJ2-3,NA,TRBV29-1,many,CSLLPRDSVTDTQYF,TGCAGCCTCCTTCCACGGGACTCCGTCACAGATACGCAGTATTTT
TRBJ2-3,NA,TRBV6-1,many,CASSRGSADTQYF,TGTGCCAGCAGCCGGGGATCGGCAGATACGCAGTATTTT
TRBJ1-2,NA,TRBV20-1,many,CSASTLTGIRGYTF,TGCAGTGCTAGCACTCTCACAGGGATTCGTGGCTACACCTTC
TRBJ1-3,NA,TRBV25-1,NA,CASSGQGVGNTIYF,TGTGCCAGCAGTGGGCAGGGAGTTGGAAACACCATATATTTT
TRBJ2-5,TRBD1,TRBV11-2,many,CASSLRGGQGATETQYF,TGTGCCAGCAGCTTAAGGGGAGGACAGGGGGCCACAGAGACCCAGTACTTC
TRBJ2-3,NA,TRBV4-1,few,CASSQQTSTDTQYF,TGCGCCAGCAGCCAACAAACTAGCACAGATACGCAGTATTTT
TRBJ2-1,TRBD1,TRBV25-1,few,CASSRDRGNEQFF,TGTGCCAGCTCGCGGGACAGGGGGAATGAGCAGTTCTTC
TRBJ2-3,NA,TRBV6-1,NA,CASNQGGTTDTQYF,TGTGCCAGCAACCAAGGGGGGACCACAGATACGCAGTATTTT
TRBJ2-1,NA,TRBV4-3,many,CASSPGPPYYEQFF,TGCGCCAGCAGCCCGGGTCCACCGTACTATGAGCAGTTCTTC
TRBJ1-3,NA,TRBV6-5,NA,CASRSGNAIYF,TGTGCCAGCAGGAGCGGAAACGCCATATATTTT
TRBJ2-3,TRBD2,TRBV19,NA,CASSVDFLAELLDTDTQYF,TGTGCCAGTAGTGTGGACTTCCTAGCGGAACTATTAGACACAGATACGCAGTATTTT
TRBJ2-2,NA,TRBV6-5,few,CASSYRVTGELFF,TGTGCCAGCAGTTATAGGGTTACCGGGGAGCTGTTTTTT
TRBJ2-7,TRBD2,TRBV27,NA,CASSLGDLREASEQCF,TGTGCCAGCAGTTTGGGGGATCTGCGGGAGGCCTCCGAGCAGTGCTTC